Presented here are 3 T cell receptor beta chains from one specimen sequenced in a study of tumor-infiltrating lymphocytes in primary liver carcinoma. DNA and RNA were both co-extracted from roughly 18-30 mg of bulk tissue that had not been sorted. Total RNA (roughly 0.45 ug) served as template for TCR beta cDNA synthesis primed by a constant-region primer. Generation of the TCR beta libraries relied on three nested multiplex PCR rounds using slightly modified ARM-PCR. The opening two PCR rounds, nine to eleven cycles each, paired TRBV1-TRBV30 forward primers with a C-beta reverse primer. From the multiplex PCR reads, TCRdb called clonotypes with MiXCR, one entry per CDR3 protein. The repertoire holds roughly 100,000 distinct CDR3 sequences, with around 73% as singletons. Sample: liver tumor tissue from sampling region 2. Indicated subset: tumor region T2, inferior pole. These receptors all come from a woman in her sixties with primary liver carcinoma and hepatitis B virus infection.

About this clonotype: Since no conserved phenylalanine or tryptophan closes the CDR3, a read error is the likely cause. The V gene is TRBV11-2, the J gene TRBJ2-5; a possible D gene is TRBD1 (5 bases). Germline V gene sequence: CDR1 SGHAT, CDR2 FQNNGV. V lost 8 bases and J lost 2, with 12 bases in between. This CDR3 comprises 13 residues. The CDR3 here is CASCSTAQETQYL. In DNA, the CDR3 is TGTGCCAGCTGCTCGACAGCACAAGAGACCCAGTACCTC.

This clonotype was detected once. The chain recombines TRBV20-1 with TRBJ1-2; 7 bases map to TRBD1. CDR1 is DFQATT and CDR2 is SNEGSKA in the germline V gene (reference sequence). V dropped 8 bases and J dropped 4; count of bases not matched to a gene: 4. The CDR3 loop spans 11 amino acids. The CDR3 region is CSSGTVYGYTF. Here the CDR3 DNA reads TGCAGTTCCGGGACAGTCTATGGCTACACCTTC.

The count of this clonotype is one. A read error may produce the germline difference seen at one junction end. The chain combines TRBV6-6 with TRBJ2-7, with D unresolved. The CDR3 covers 12 residues. Germline V gene data show CDR1 as MNHNY and CDR2 as SVGAGI (reference sequence). CDR3 region: CASISVSYEQYF. The CDR3 DNA reads TGTGCCAGCATTTCAGTCTCCTACGAACAGTACTTC.